This entry lists 7 T cell receptor beta chains sequenced from one sample in a study of shared clonotypes between healthy human individuals. The data were produced by immunoSEQ multiplex PCR, yet TCRdb's version contains in-frame clones alone and is incomplete. This table holds nearly 600,000 clones, 95% found once. Naive CD8 cells were CD45RO-negative, positively selected for CCR7, excluding terminally differentiated effector memory CD45RA+ cells. Sample: naive CD8+ T cells sorted from blood. These receptors were obtained from a woman in her 30s in good health.

The count of this clone is one. The rearrangement joins TRBV5-6 to TRBJ2-7; D might be TRBD1 or TRBD2, each matching 5 bases. Germline V lookup: CDR1 SGHDT, CDR2 YYEEEE. There are 12 residues in the CDR3. V was trimmed by 5 bases and J by 3 bases, leaving 9 bases between them. Written as DNA, the CDR3 is TGTGCCAGCAGTGGGGGAGTCTACGAGCAGTACTTC. It codes for CASSGGVYEQYF.

This clone was seen a single time. The J gene is TRBJ2-7, the V gene TRBV4-1; D uncertain. The V end lost 1 base, the J end lost 0 bases, and 7 bases lay between the germline ends. The CDR3 covers 14 residues. Germline V gene lookup returns CDR1 MGHRA and CDR2 YSYEKL. The DNA for the CDR3 is TGCGCCAGCAGCCAAGGTAGAACCTCCTACGAGCAGTACTTC. Translation gives CASSQGRTSYEQYF.

The V and J genes are TRBV14 and TRBJ1-2; D unresolved. The germline V and J ends were trimmed by 6 bases and 2 bases, with 7 bases remaining between them. Germline CDR1 and CDR2: SGHDN and FVKESK. The CDR3 sequence is 12 residues long. In DNA, the CDR3 is TGTGCCAGCAGTGCCGTAAACTATGGCTACACCTTC. Its protein product is CASSAVNYGYTF. The variable domain in full, with the rest retrieved from reference TRBV14 and TRBJ1-2, is EAGVTQFPSHSVIEKGQTVTLRCDPISGHDNLYWYRRVMGKEIKFLLHFVKESKQDESGMPNNRFLAERTGGTYSTLKVQPAELEDSGVYFCASSAVNYGYTFGSGTRLTVV.

This clone appeared a single time. The genes are TRBV28 and TRBJ1-4, with TRBD1 matching over 7 bases. The CDR3 is 15 amino acids. Germline assignment: CDR1 MDHEN and CDR2 SYDVKM. V lost 5 bases, J lost 4 bases, and 7 bases stayed unmatched. CDR3 nucleotides: TGTGCCAGCAGTGACGGGACAGTTGGTAATGAAAAACTGTTTTTT. It specifies CASSDGTVGNEKLFF.

As regards this clone: Relative to the germline gene, one junction end is altered; a read error may explain this. This chain links TRBV7-9 with TRBJ1-5; D ambiguous. This CDR3 region has 15 residues. Germline loops: CDR1 SEHNR, CDR2 FQNEAQ (reference sequence). In DNA form, the CDR3 reads TGCGCCAGCAGCCAAGTAGGCACGAGCAATCAGCCCCAGCATTTT. Residues: CASSQVGTSNQPQHF.

The chain combines TRBV7-2 with TRBJ1-1; TRBD1 matches 10 bases. Germline V gene sequence: CDR1 SGHTA, CDR2 FQGNSA. The V gene end was trimmed by 1 base and the J gene end by 1 base; junction bases not matched to a gene: 9. This CDR3 contains 18 residues. CDR3 coding DNA: TGTGCCAGCAGCTTAGGTCTTGGGACAGGGGCTTGGAACACTGAAGCTTTCTTT. This gives the protein CASSLGLGTGAWNTEAFF.

The rearrangement links TRBV14 to TRBJ1-2; weak D call: TRBD1 (6 bases). Germline V gene sequence: CDR1 SGHDN, CDR2 FVKESK. The V gene lost 1 base and the J gene lost 5 bases, with 8 bases spanning the gap. This CDR3 contains 13 residues. In nucleotides, the CDR3 is TGTGCCAGCAGCCAAGGAACAGGGTATGGCTACACCTTC. It translates to CASSQGTGYGYTF.